Given below is one TCR beta chain in context. The antigen it binds to is not known. Within one base of it there is no much larger clone, and no base qualities were kept. Ficoll-Paque density gradient centrifugation was used to isolate PBMCs. The data were taken from a study of T-cell memory formation after mild COVID-19 (dated by TCRdb to about 2021). For context, the study as a whole: TCR sequence clusters from the two donors were found to be largely donor specific. Two young, previously healthy adult volunteers made up the cohort, one male and one female. In a couple of donors, T-cell clones that expanded and contracted after mild COVID-19 were followed by sequencing TCRalpha and TCRbeta repertoires longitudinally.

Paper-wide results and their limitations: Balanced CD4/CD8 phenotypes were observed for clones contracting from day 15 to 85, whereas a bias towards CD4+ was observed for a second wave of clones expanding from day 15 to 37. Only a couple of mild cases were covered in the study, and larger cohorts including severe cases with pre-infection samples were considered necessary. SARS-CoV-2 specificity was not confirmed for the second-wave clones peaking on day 37. Some responding clones were detected in pre-infection memory, which suggested that pre-existing cross-reactive memory T cells had joined the SARS-CoV-2 response. Contracting CD4+ clones appeared mostly in the CM and EM memory subsets, whereas CD8+ clones were enriched in EMRA.

The sequencer listed for this sample is Illumina NovaSeq 6000. TCRalpha and TCRbeta cDNA libraries were constructed by 5'RACE with constant-segment primers, with sample barcodes and unique molecular identifiers being introduced. Trizol reagent was used to extract RNA from every sample. Library amplification was performed in two PCR steps, and a second sample barcode and Illumina TruSeq adapters were introduced in the second step. The libraries were sequenced on an Illumina NovaSeq using 2 x 150 bp paired-end reads. From the authors' description of their analysis: Demultiplexing of reads and collapsing into UMI-guided consensus sequences were performed with migec v1.2.7. Using mixcr v2.1.11, UMI consensuses were aligned to TRA and TRB V and J templates and then assembled into clonotypes. Clonotypes were classified as expanded or contracted when called significant by both edgeR and NoisET, with noise models trained on biological replicates. For edgeR calls, a false discovery rate-adjusted p below 0.01 and a log2 fold-change threshold of 1 were applied. As an exploratory analysis of dynamics, PCA with hierarchical clustering was applied to max-normalized trajectories of the 1000 most abundant clonotypes. Each responding clone was given a CD4 or CD8 phenotype based on the CD4+ and CD8+ repertoires, which had been sequenced separately. TCRdb cleaned the public reads at Q25 with fastp, built clones with MiXCR and kept in-frame beta chains. Each CDR3 protein appears once, grouped with its most common genes and DNA. Here the V and J calls rest on TCRdb's processing, not on the authors' analysis. The sample records roughly 130,000 distinct CDR3 sequences, about 16% of which are singletons. Together, the top ten hold approximately 15% of the sample.

The clonotype originates from an adult woman who had mild COVID-19 (a few samples of this study predate the infection). The sample titles of this study are shuffled in the database, so cell type and time point are left out; the donor was told from shared clones. The sample taken for sequencing was PBMCs or a T cell subset sorted from them (not recorded which).

The nucleotides are TGTGCCAGCAGTTCCAACCCCGGGCACAGGGTTAGGGGCTACACCTTC. Translated, it gives CASSSNPGHRVRGYTF. The sequence links TRBV27 to TRBJ1-2; a weak D assignment points to TRBD1 (6 bases agree). V gives up 4 bases and J gives up 8 bases, and the segment between their germline ends measures 23 bases. The germline V gene (reference sequence) provides CDR1 MNHEY and CDR2 SMNVEV. The CDR3 contains 16 residues, cysteine and phenylalanine counted. Only the CDR3 portion is preserved as DNA: 48 bases, with reading frame beginning at the first base.